Below, 4 T cell receptor beta chains from the same sample are listed, as sequenced in a study of OX40 agonist ivuxolimab in advanced cancers. Produced via immunoSEQ multiplex PCR; TCRdb's table is partial and in-frame only. The profile shows roughly 100,000 clones, approximately 90% of them singletons. The sample here was CD4+ or CD8+ T cells sorted from blood, taken in a trial of the OX40 agonist ivuxolimab. The receptors stem from an adult with an advanced solid tumor such as melanoma, head and neck, liver or kidney cancer.

V usage is TRBV10-3 and J usage is TRBJ1-2; D possibly corresponds to TRBD1 (5 bases). Germline V gene lookup returns CDR1 ENHRY and CDR2 SYGVKD. V was trimmed by 7 bases and J by 4 bases, leaving 13 bases between them. The CDR3 runs to 13 residues. The CDR3 loop is CAITTDSLYGYTF. The CDR3 region has the DNA TGTGCCATCACTACCGACAGTCTCTATGGCTACACCTTC.

This clone occurred once. This chain joins TRBV29-1 and TRBJ1-1; D is possibly TRBD1 (5 bases). CDR3 length: 12 amino acids. The V and J ends lost 7 bases and 4 bases respectively, with 13 bases between them. Germline lookup yields CDR1 SQVTM and CDR2 ANQGSEA. The CDR3 region has the DNA TGCAGCGGAGGGGATTCGGGCACTGAAGCTTTCTTT. Encoded protein: CSGGDSGTEAFF.

CDR3 sequence (DNA): TGTGCCAGCAGCTTGGCCAAGACTAGTAAAGAGACCCAGTACTTC. This translates into CASSLAKTSKETQYF. The rearrangement links TRBV5-4 to TRBJ2-5, with TRBD2 as a possible D gene (6 bases). Germline V gene lookup returns CDR1 SGHNT and CDR2 YYREEE (reference sequence). This CDR3 region has 15 residues. Trimming took 0 bases from V and 3 from J, leaving 12 bases between them.

The rearrangement joins TRBV28 to TRBJ1-6, with D possibly being TRBD1 (6 bases). This CDR3 is built from 19 residues. The ends were cut back, 3 bases at V and 10 bases at J, with 28 bases in the middle. Germline loops: CDR1 MDHEN, CDR2 SYDVKM. CDR3 amino acids: CASSLEEGMRGASWSPLHF. Here the CDR3 DNA reads TGTGCCAGCAGTTTGGAGGAGGGGATGCGGGGGGCTTCTTGGTCACCCCTCCACTTT.